Sequencing of this T cell receptor beta chain was carried out in a study of blood T cell repertoires in COVID-19. Across the whole study: Spain, Italy and the United States supplied samples that represented acute and convalescent COVID-19. T cells, B-cell-depleted T cells, or PBMCs provided the cDNA or gDNA that served as material.

The V end was cut by 1 base, the J end by 3 bases, with 16 bases between. The CDR3 runs 16 residues. CDR1 is LNHDA and CDR2 is SQIVND in the germline V gene (reference sequence). In the original analysis: Amplification from reference gene primers served as the basis for estimated nucleated cell counts. Clones were sequenced by immunoSEQ multiplex PCR, and TCRdb holds only the in-frame ones, with some missing. The DNA gave D and trimming, while V, J and clone size come from that table. The table has more than 65,000 clones, about 80% seen once; the top ten hold 35% to 45%. The sample taken for sequencing was peripheral blood. The TCR comes from a woman in her 70s with acute or convalescent COVID-19. V and J are TRBV19 and TRBJ2-7; D possibly corresponds to TRBD1 (7 bases). The CDR3 sequence is CASSIGPPGGLYEQYF. The CDR3 nucleotides read TGTGCCAGTAGTATAGGCCCCCCAGGGGGACTCTACGAGCAGTACTTC.